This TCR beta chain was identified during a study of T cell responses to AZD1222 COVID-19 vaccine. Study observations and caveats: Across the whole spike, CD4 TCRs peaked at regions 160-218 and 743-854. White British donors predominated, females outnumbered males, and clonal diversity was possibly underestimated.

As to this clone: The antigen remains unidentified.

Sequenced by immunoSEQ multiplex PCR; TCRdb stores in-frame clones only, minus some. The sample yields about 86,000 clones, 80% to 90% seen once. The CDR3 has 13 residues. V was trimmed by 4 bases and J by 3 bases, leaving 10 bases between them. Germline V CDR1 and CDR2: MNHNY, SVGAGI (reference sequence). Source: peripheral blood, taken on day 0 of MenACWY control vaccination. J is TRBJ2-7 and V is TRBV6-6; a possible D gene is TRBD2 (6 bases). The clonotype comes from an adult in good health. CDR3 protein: CASSFPGLYEQYF. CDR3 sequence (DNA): TGTGCCAGCAGTTTTCCGGGACTCTACGAGCAGTACTTC.